The 21 T cell receptor beta chains reported below all come from one sample, sequenced in a study of blood T cell repertoires in COVID-19. Sequencing used immunoSEQ multiplex PCR; TCRdb keeps in-frame clones, though not all of them. The sample lists 200,000 to 250,000 clones, approximately 80% occurring once. Sequencing was done on a sample of peripheral blood. Receptors originate from a woman aged 80 or older with active or convalescent COVID-19.

The V and J genes are TRBV19 and TRBJ1-2, with TRBD1 identical over 10 bases. CDR3 length: 14 residues. The V gene end was trimmed by 2 bases and the J gene end by 8 bases; junction bases not matched to a gene: 5. Germline-derived CDR1 and CDR2 are LNHDA and SQIVND (reference sequence). CDR3 protein: CASSIYGTGVGYTF. In DNA, the CDR3 is TGTGCCAGTAGTATATATGGGACAGGGGTCGGCTACACCTTC.

This clone was observed a single time. This chain joins TRBV6-5 and TRBJ2-5; TRBD2 aligns across 10 bases. The length of the CDR3 is 14 residues. Germline-derived CDR1 and CDR2 are MNHEY and SVGAGI. V was clipped by 6 bases and J by 5 bases; unmatched bases: 6. CDR3 loop: CASSYGSGGETQYF. In nucleotides, the CDR3 is TGTGCCAGCAGCTACGGTAGCGGGGGGGAGACCCAGTACTTC.

This chain connects TRBV5-1 to TRBJ2-7, with 11 bases matching TRBD2. CDR1 and CDR2 from the germline V gene are SGHRS and YFSETQ. The CDR3 contains 18 residues. V lost 4 bases and J lost 0; bases outside the gene matches: 12. CDR3 DNA sequence: TGCGCCAGCAGCCCACTAGCGGGGGCCTCGAGGAGCTCCTACGAGCAGTACTTC. Protein sequence: CASSPLAGASRSSYEQYF. The full variable domain, rest sourced from reference TRBV5-1 and TRBJ2-7, is KAGVTQTPRYLIKTRGQQVTLSCSPISGHRSVSWYQQTPGQGLQFLFEYFSETQRNKGNFPGRFSGRQFSNSRSEMNVSTLELGDSALYLCASSPLAGASRSSYEQYFGPGTRLTVT.

The chain recombines TRBV7-2 with TRBJ2-3; D gene uncertain. The CDR3 extends over 13 amino acids. CDR1 is SGHTA and CDR2 is FQGNSA in the germline V gene. Trimming shortened V by 3 bases and J by 2 bases, and 6 bases separated the two germline ends. The CDR3 loop is CASSFGPTDTQYF. For the CDR3, the DNA is TGTGCCAGCAGCTTTGGGCCCACAGATACGCAGTATTTT.

The V gene is TRBV27, the J gene TRBJ1-1; 8 bases map to TRBD1. Germline V lookup: CDR1 MNHEY, CDR2 SMNVEV (reference sequence). The V segment lost 3 bases and the J segment 7 bases; nucleotides outside the gene matches: 4. The CDR3 totals 13 residues. CDR3 protein: CASSFLQGGEAFF. The CDR3 nucleotides are TGTGCCAGCAGTTTTTTACAGGGGGGTGAAGCTTTCTTT.

This chain connects TRBV4-2 to TRBJ2-3; 16 bases map to TRBD2. The germline V gene has CDR1 LGHNA and CDR2 YNFKEQ. The CDR3 length is 19 residues. V shed 2 bases and J 3 bases; nucleotides not matched to a gene: 8. This CDR3 is CASSQPGTSGRAWTDTQYF. The CDR3 coding sequence is TGTGCCAGCAGCCAACCCGGGACTAGCGGGAGGGCCTGGACAGATACGCAGTATTTT.

This chain links TRBV28 with TRBJ1-1, with D tentatively TRBD1 (5 bases). This CDR3 region has 14 residues. V shed 3 bases and J shed 1 base, with 9 bases lying between them. Per the germline V gene, CDR1 is MDHEN and CDR2 is SYDVKM. Here the CDR3 DNA reads TGTGCCAGCAGTTTCGGGACTTGGAACACTGAAGCTTTCTTT. Its protein is CASSFGTWNTEAFF. Combining the CDR3 with reference TRBV28 and TRBJ1-1 gives the whole variable domain DVKVTQSSRYLVKRTGEKVFLECVQDMDHENMFWYRQDPGLGLRLIYFSYDVKMKEKGDIPEGYSVSREKKERFSLILESASTNQTSMYLCASSFGTWNTEAFFGQGTRLTVV.

The chain has TRBV18 and TRBJ2-5, with TRBD1 matching over 8 bases. Germline V gene sequence: CDR1 KGHSH, CDR2 LQKENI. The V segment lost 3 bases and the J segment 5 bases; nucleotides outside the gene matches: 8. The CDR3 spans 15 residues. CDR3 amino acids: CASSPRAGGMETQYF. In DNA, the CDR3 is TGTGCCAGCTCACCTCGGGCAGGGGGCATGGAGACCCAGTACTTC. Using reference TRBV18 and TRBJ2-5 for the parts outside the CDR3, the full variable domain is NAGVMQNPRHLVRRRGQEARLRCSPMKGHSHVYWYRQLPEEGLKFMVYLQKENIIDESGMPKERFSAEFPKEGPSILRIQQVVRGDSAAYFCASSPRAGGMETQYFGPGTRLLVL.

V is TRBV27 and J is TRBJ2-7; 8 nucleotides line up with TRBD1. Germline V gene sequence: CDR1 MNHEY, CDR2 SMNVEV (reference sequence). V lost 8 bases and J lost 6; bases outside the gene matches: 9. The CDR3 length is 13 residues. Here the CDR3 reads CASRQGNTGEQYF. The CDR3 DNA sequence: TGTGCCAGCCGACAGGGGAATACGGGCGAGCAGTACTTC.

The chain joins TRBV11-3 to TRBJ2-7, with 8 bases lining up with TRBD1. The trim removed 5 bases at V and 4 bases at J, leaving 10 bases unmatched. This CDR3 comprises 15 residues. The V gene's germline CDR1 is SGHNT and CDR2 YENEEA. CDR3 loop: CASSIRTGSMYEQYF. In DNA, the CDR3 is TGTGCCAGCAGCATACGGACAGGGAGCATGTACGAGCAGTACTTC.

The genes are TRBV19 and TRBJ2-5; TRBD2 is a possible D gene (6 bases). V was pared by 3 bases and J by 5 bases, with 19 bases between. The V gene's germline CDR1 is LNHDA and CDR2 SQIVND (reference sequence). The CDR3 sequence is 16 residues long. The CDR3 sequence is CASSIVFGLQSETQYF. CDR3 sequence (DNA): TGTGCCAGTAGTATCGTTTTTGGACTACAGTCGGAGACCCAGTACTTC.

The chain is built from TRBV18 and TRBJ1-2, with a possible D match to TRBD1 (6 bases). Germline CDR1 and CDR2: KGHSH and LQKENI. The CDR3 is 14 amino acids. The V gene lost 4 bases and the J gene lost 6 bases, with 15 bases spanning the gap. Here the CDR3 DNA reads TGTGCCAGCTCACGAAGCCAGGGGCTGGATGGCTACACCTTC. This gives the protein CASSRSQGLDGYTF.

V and J are TRBV18 and TRBJ1-1; D gene uncertain. V was pared by 1 base and J by 5 bases, with 11 bases between. Germline CDR1 KGHSH, CDR2 LQKENI. The CDR3 has 14 residues. CDR3 amino acids: CASSPLEGGTEAFF. CDR3 in DNA: TGTGCCAGCTCACCACTGGAGGGAGGTACTGAAGCTTTCTTT.

The chain is built from TRBV5-6 and TRBJ2-7; 7 positions match TRBD1. Germline assignment: CDR1 SGHDT and CDR2 YYEEEE. The CDR3 consists of 13 residues. After removal of 4 bases from V and 2 bases from J, the junction contained 3 bases not matched to a gene. CDR3 sequence reads: CASSPGTAYEQYF. As DNA, the CDR3 is TGTGCCAGCAGCCCCGGGACAGCCTACGAGCAGTACTTC.

The chain combines TRBV4-2 with TRBJ2-7; 9 positions agree with TRBD1. Germline V gives CDR1 LGHNA, CDR2 YNFKEQ. This CDR3 is built from 15 residues. V was pared by 2 bases and J by 5 bases, with 7 bases of the junction left unmatched. The CDR3 is CASSQFPGQGDEQYF. In nucleotides, the CDR3 is TGTGCCAGCAGCCAATTCCCGGGACAGGGAGACGAGCAGTACTTC.

V is TRBV7-9 and J is TRBJ2-6; D gene unclear. CDR3 length: 12 residues. Per germline, CDR1 SEHNR and CDR2 FQNEAQ (reference sequence). Trimming removed 4 bases at V and 10 bases at J, with 8 bases between. DNA for the CDR3: TGTGCCAGCAGCTATGAGTTAAACGTCCTGACTTTC. Translation gives CASSYELNVLTF.

The V call is TRBV21-1, the J call TRBJ1-1; the table's D call of TRBD1 was not tested on the DNA. TRBV21-1 represents a pseudogene. This CDR3 contains 15 residues. CDR3 coding DNA: TGTGCCAGCAGCCTACGTGGACAGGGAGACACTGAAGCTTTCTTT. It is translated as CASSLRGQGDTEAFF.

The J gene is TRBJ2-2, the V gene TRBV27; 7 nucleotides line up with TRBD2. From germline, CDR1 is MNHEY and CDR2 SMNVEV (reference sequence). The CDR3 runs to 14 residues. V was clipped by 5 bases and J by 3 bases; unmatched bases: 3. This CDR3 is CASSGTTYTGELFF. DNA for the CDR3: TGTGCCAGCAGTGGGACTACCTACACCGGGGAGCTGTTTTTT.

This clone has more than one count but fewer than ten. The chain uses TRBV5-1 and TRBJ2-7; TRBD1 matches at 10 bases. The CDR3 is made up of 15 amino acids. Germline lookup yields CDR1 SGHRS and CDR2 YFSETQ. V was clipped by 3 bases and J by 2 bases; unmatched bases: 5. CDR3 nucleotides: TGCGCCAGCAGCTCTTCCGGGACAGGGGCCTACGAGCAGTACTTC. As protein: CASSSSGTGAYEQYF.

The chain carries TRBV7-9 and TRBJ1-1; tentatively, D is TRBD1 (6 bases). Between the trimmed V and J ends, which lost 8 bases and 3 bases, there was a span of 19 bases. Germline loops: CDR1 SEHNR, CDR2 FQNEAQ (reference sequence). The CDR3 consists of 15 residues. CDR3 sequence reads: CASAQEQGFYTEAFF. For the CDR3, the DNA is TGTGCCAGCGCCCAAGAACAGGGATTTTACACTGAAGCTTTCTTT. The whole variable domain, remainder taken from reference TRBV7-9 and TRBJ1-1, is DTGVSQNPRHKITKRGQNVTFRCDPISEHNRLYWYRQTLGQGPEFLTYFQNEAQLEKSRLLSDRFSAERPKGSFSTLEIQRTEQGDSAMYLCASAQEQGFYTEAFFGQGTRLTVV.

J is TRBJ2-2 and V is TRBV28; 7 bases agree with TRBD2. With 3 bases clipped from V and 6 bases from J, the junction kept 10 bases outside the gene matches. The CDR3 is 16 residues long. Germline V gene data show CDR1 as MDHEN and CDR2 as SYDVKM. DNA of the CDR3: TGTGCCAGCAGTTTGACGCGGGGGTTGAGGGCCGGGGAGCTGTTTTTT. The encoded protein is CASSLTRGLRAGELFF.